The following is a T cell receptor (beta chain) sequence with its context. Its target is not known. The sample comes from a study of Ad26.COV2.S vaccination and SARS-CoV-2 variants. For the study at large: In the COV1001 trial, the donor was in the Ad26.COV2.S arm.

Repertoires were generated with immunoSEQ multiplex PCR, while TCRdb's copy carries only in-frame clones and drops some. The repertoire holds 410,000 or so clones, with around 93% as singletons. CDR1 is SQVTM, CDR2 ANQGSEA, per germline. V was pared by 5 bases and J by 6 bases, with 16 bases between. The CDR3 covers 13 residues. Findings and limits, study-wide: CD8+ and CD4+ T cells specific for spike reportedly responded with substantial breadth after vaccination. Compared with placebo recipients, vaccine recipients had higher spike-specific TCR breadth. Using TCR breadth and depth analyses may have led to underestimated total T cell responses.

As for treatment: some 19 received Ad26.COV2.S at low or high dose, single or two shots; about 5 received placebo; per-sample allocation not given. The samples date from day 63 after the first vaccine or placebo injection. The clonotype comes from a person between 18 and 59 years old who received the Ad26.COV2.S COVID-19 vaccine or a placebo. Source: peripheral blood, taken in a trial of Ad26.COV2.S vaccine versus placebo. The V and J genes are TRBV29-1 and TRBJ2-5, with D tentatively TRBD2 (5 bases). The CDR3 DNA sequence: TGCAGCGTTTCCCCCGGGTCCGGGAAGACCCAGTACTTC. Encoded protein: CSVSPGSGKTQYF.